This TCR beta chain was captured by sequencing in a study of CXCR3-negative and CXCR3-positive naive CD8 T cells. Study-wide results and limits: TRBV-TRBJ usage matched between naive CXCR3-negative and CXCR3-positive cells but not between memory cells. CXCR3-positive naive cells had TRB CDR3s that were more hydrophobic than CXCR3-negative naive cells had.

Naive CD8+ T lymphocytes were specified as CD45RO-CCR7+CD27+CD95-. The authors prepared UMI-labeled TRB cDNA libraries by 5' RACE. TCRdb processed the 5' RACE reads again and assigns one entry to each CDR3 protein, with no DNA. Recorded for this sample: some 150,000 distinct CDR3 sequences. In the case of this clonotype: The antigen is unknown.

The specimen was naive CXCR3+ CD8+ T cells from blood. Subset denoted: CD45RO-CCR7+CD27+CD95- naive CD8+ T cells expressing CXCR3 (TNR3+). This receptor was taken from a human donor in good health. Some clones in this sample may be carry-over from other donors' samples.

This chain's CDR3 is CASNVLDNTEAFF. The chain has TRBV25-1 and TRBJ1-1. Germline V CDR1 and CDR2: MGHDK, SYGVNS. The CDR3 is 13 amino acids.